The clone carrying this T cell receptor beta chain showed up just a few times. The target antigen is unknown. This sample was included in a study of regulatory T cells in long-lasting Graves disease. Findings and limits, study-wide: Fewer public clonotypes were shared by new patients (around 990) than by persistent patients (about 3,000). Lower TCR diversity characterized persistent Graves' patients relative to newly diagnosed patients.

With iRepertoire HTBI primers and Arm-PCR of CDR3 regions, TCR beta libraries were built. TCRdb recomputed calls from the multiplex PCR reads with MiXCR, one row per CDR3 protein. The sample includes 700,000 or so distinct CDR3 sequences, around 32% of them seen just once. Time point described: persistent/refractory GD, antithyroid drugs over 5 years with positive TRAb. Construction of the TCR library relied on RNA isolated from PBMCs. American Thyroid Association guidelines defined Graves' disease diagnosis. CDR1 PRHDT and CDR2 FYEKMQ come from the germline V gene (reference sequence). This CDR3 region has 14 residues. V dropped 1 base and J dropped 8 bases, with 12 bases sitting between them.

The chain couples TRBV13 to TRBJ2-4; D is ambiguous. Sequencing used peripheral blood mononuclear cells (PBMCs), obtained when the disease was refractory, from a patient treated with antithyroid drugs. This clonotype originated in a female donor with Graves disease. The DNA of the CDR3 is TGTGCCAGCAGCTTAGACGTTAGCACGGACATTCAGTACTTC. Protein product: CASSLDVSTDIQYF.